This passage covers 31 T cell receptor beta chains from one sample sequenced in a study of OX40 agonist ivuxolimab in advanced cancers. The assay was immunoSEQ multiplex PCR, and TCRdb's table has in-frame clones only and misses some. Among 40,000 to 60,000 clones listed, about four fifths were seen once. Specimen: CD4+ or CD8+ T cells sorted from blood, collected in a trial of the OX40 agonist ivuxolimab. These receptor sequences come from an adult with an advanced solid tumor such as melanoma, head and neck, liver or kidney cancer.

This clone was seen repeatedly, ten times or more. The V call is TRBV4-3, the J call TRBJ1-1, with D possibly TRBD1 on 5 matching bases. The CDR3 runs 17 residues. V gave up 0 bases and J gave up 4 bases, with 18 bases separating them. Germline assignment: CDR1 LGHNA and CDR2 YSLEER. CDR3: CASSQDRLIGASTEAFF. The CDR3 coding sequence is TGCGCCAGCAGCCAAGATCGGCTTATTGGGGCCAGCACTGAAGCTTTCTTT.

The rearrangement joins TRBV6-6 to TRBJ1-4; perhaps TRBD1 as D (5 bases). The germline V gene encodes CDR1 MNHNY and CDR2 SVGAGI (reference sequence). Trimming pared 2 bases from V and 6 bases from J, leaving 10 bases between. This CDR3 region has 14 residues. The CDR3 DNA sequence: TGTGCCAGCAGTTACGGACATGAGGATGAAAAACTGTTTTTT. As protein: CASSYGHEDEKLFF.

The chain combines TRBV5-4 with TRBJ2-2; a weak D match, TRBD2 (7 bases). The germline gives CDR1 SGHNT, CDR2 YYREEE (reference sequence). This CDR3 region has 16 residues. Trimming cost V 4 bases and J 5 bases, with 18 bases left between them. The chain's CDR3 is CASSPGGLARTGELFF. The CDR3 DNA follows: TGTGCCAGCAGCCCCGGGGGGCTAGCGAGGACCGGGGAGCTGTTTTTT. Full variable domain (remainder filled in from reference TRBV5-4 and TRBJ2-2): ETGVTQSPTHLIKTRGQQVTLRCSSQSGHNTVSWYQQALGQGPQFIFQYYREEENGRGNFPPRFSGLQFPNYSSELNVNALELDDSALYLCASSPGGLARTGELFFGEGSRLTVL.

The CDR3, as DNA: TGCGCCAGCAGCTTGGCTTGGAGACAGGGAGCGGGGATGAACACTGAAGCTTTCTTT. It encodes CASSLAWRQGAGMNTEAFF. The chain links TRBV5-1 to TRBJ1-1, with 7 bases matching TRBD1. The CDR3 is 19 residues long. Germline CDR1 and CDR2: SGHRS and YFSETQ. V lost 0 bases and J lost 0; bases outside the gene matches: 14.

By proportion, this clone is medium-sized. This sequence joins TRBV28 and TRBJ1-5; 8 bases line up with TRBD1. Germline CDR1 reads MDHEN; CDR2 reads SYDVKM. Trimming cost V 1 base and J 13 bases; bases outside gene matches: 6. The CDR3 length is 13 residues. The CDR3 loop reads CASSLSRDRNQHF. The CDR3 bases are TGTGCCAGCAGTTTATCCCGGGACAGGAATCAGCATTTT. Using reference TRBV28 and TRBJ1-5 for the parts outside the CDR3, the full variable domain is DVKVTQSSRYLVKRTGEKVFLECVQDMDHENMFWYRQDPGLGLRLIYFSYDVKMKEKGDIPEGYSVSREKKERFSLILESASTNQTSMYLCASSLSRDRNQHFGDGTRLSIL.

This chain joins TRBV2 and TRBJ1-1, with 9 bases fitting TRBD1. Trimming cost V 5 bases and J 2 bases; bases outside gene matches: 3. CDR1 is SNHLY and CDR2 is FYNNEI in the germline V gene. The CDR3 is made up of 14 amino acids. In nucleotides, the CDR3 is TGTGCCAGCAGTCCGGGACAGGGTAACACTGAAGCTTTCTTT. It codes for CASSPGQGNTEAFF.

In its sample, this clone was seen a few times. The chain carries TRBV27 and TRBJ1-1, with a weak D call TRBD1 (6 bases). This CDR3 has 14 residues. V was cut by 2 bases and J by 4 bases, with 11 bases left in between. Germline values: CDR1 MNHEY, CDR2 SMNVEV (reference sequence). CDR3 protein: CASSLGQPGTEAFF. The CDR3 DNA reads TGTGCCAGCAGTTTAGGACAGCCCGGCACTGAAGCTTTCTTT.

This clone was counted between two and nine times. This sequence joins TRBV2 and TRBJ2-1, with D unresolved. There are 12 residues in the CDR3. CDR1 and CDR2 (germline): SNHLY, FYNNEI. Trimming shortened V by 8 bases and J by 7 bases, and 12 bases separated the two germline ends. The CDR3 region is CASVNGVNEQFF. DNA of the CDR3: TGTGCCAGCGTTAATGGGGTGAATGAGCAGTTCTTC. Supplemented by reference TRBV2 and TRBJ2-1, the full variable domain reads EPEVTQTPSHQVTQMGQEVILRCVPISNHLYFYWYRQILGQKVEFLVSFYNNEISEKSEIFDDQFSVERPDGSNFTLKIRSTKLEDSAMYFCASVNGVNEQFFGPGTRLTVL.

V and J are TRBV9 and TRBJ2-5, with 12 bases matching TRBD2. Germline CDR1 is SGDLS and CDR2 is YYNGEE. The trim removed 0 bases at V and 4 bases at J, leaving 4 bases unmatched. The CDR3 runs 16 residues. CDR3 region: CASSVGLAGVGETQYF. The DNA of the CDR3 is TGTGCCAGCAGCGTAGGACTAGCGGGAGTTGGAGAGACCCAGTACTTC.

In this sample, this clone turned up once. The chain links TRBV15 to TRBJ1-4, with D possibly TRBD1 on 5 matching bases. Germline assignment: CDR1 LNHNV and CDR2 YYDKDF (reference sequence). Trimming shortened V by 2 bases and J by 7 bases, and 14 bases separated the two germline ends. This CDR3 has 15 amino acids. The CDR3 reads CATSRQGGSSEKLFF. Here the CDR3 DNA reads TGTGCCACCAGCAGACAGGGAGGTAGTAGTGAAAAACTGTTTTTT.

The genes are TRBV28 and TRBJ2-7; D gene ambiguous. Germline-derived CDR1 and CDR2 are MDHEN and SYDVKM. The CDR3 runs to 15 residues. V lost 4 bases to trimming and J lost 0 bases, with 13 bases between them. CDR3 DNA: TGTGCCAGCAGTTCGCAGGTTTATAGCTCCTACGAGCAGTACTTC. Amino acid sequence: CASSSQVYSSYEQYF.

In the case of this clone: The sample contains more than one DNA sequence encoding this CDR3. This sequence joins TRBV4-1 and TRBJ2-1, with D unclear. CDR1 MGHRA and CDR2 YSYEKL come from the germline V gene. The V gene lost 0 bases and the J gene lost 5 bases, with 8 bases spanning the gap. CDR3 length: 14 amino acids. CDR3 region: CASSQEGRDNEQFF. The CDR3 nucleotides are TGCGCCAGCAGCCAAGAGGGCCGGGACAATGAGCAGTTCTTC.

The chain uses TRBV27 and TRBJ2-2, with 8 bases aligning to TRBD2. From germline, CDR1 is MNHEY and CDR2 SMNVEV (reference sequence). V shed 5 bases, J shed 7 bases, and the junction held 6 bases outside the gene matches. The CDR3 sequence is 14 residues long. This CDR3 reads CASSPGLGIGELFF. The CDR3 coding sequence is TGTGCCAGCAGTCCGGGACTAGGTATCGGGGAGCTGTTTTTT.

The rearrangement uses TRBV9 and TRBJ2-1; 14 nucleotides line up with TRBD2. This CDR3 region has 16 residues. V trimming: 4 bases; J trimming: 7 bases; junction bases outside the gene matches: 7. The germline V gene has CDR1 SGDLS and CDR2 YYNGEE. The CDR3, as DNA: TGTGCCAGCAGCCCTGGGACTAGCGGGAGAGGAAATGAGCAGTTCTTC. This codes for CASSPGTSGRGNEQFF.

The rearrangement uses TRBV9 and TRBJ2-2; D gene uncertain. Germline V gene data show CDR1 as SGDLS and CDR2 as YYNGEE. V lost 0 bases and J 7 bases, leaving 7 bases between the germline ends. The length of the CDR3 is 13 residues. Here the CDR3 DNA reads TGTGCCAGCAGCGTAGAAGGGTACGGGGAGCTGTTTTTT. This sequence encodes CASSVEGYGELFF.

This chain connects TRBV30 to TRBJ2-1; a weak D match, TRBD2 (5 bases). CDR1 and CDR2 from the germline V gene are GTSNPN and SVGIG (reference sequence). V was trimmed by 1 base and J by 8 bases, leaving 12 bases between them. CDR3 length: 13 residues. As DNA, the CDR3 is TGTGCCTGGAGTGCCCCGGGGTGGCATGAGCAGTTCTTC. This encodes CAWSAPGWHEQFF.

The V and J genes are TRBV27 and TRBJ1-3; D call uncertain. The length of the CDR3 is 16 residues. Germline lookup yields CDR1 MNHEY and CDR2 SMNVEV (reference sequence). Trimming shortened V by 5 bases and J by 0 bases, and 14 bases separated the two germline ends. As DNA, the CDR3 is TGTGCCAGCAGTCCCTTATGGCCCCTCTCTGGAAACACCATATATTTT. Amino acids: CASSPLWPLSGNTIYF.

The rearrangement links TRBV15 to TRBJ1-1; no clear D. Germline values: CDR1 LNHNV, CDR2 YYDKDF (reference sequence). V was cut by 1 base and J by 2 bases, with 20 bases left in between. The CDR3 consists of 18 residues. The CDR3 region is CATSRVGRETVLNTEAFF. The CDR3 bases are TGTGCCACCAGCAGAGTGGGGAGGGAAACGGTTCTCAACACTGAAGCTTTCTTT.

CDR3 sequence: CASSWTENTEAFF. DNA of the CDR3: TGCGCCAGCAGTTGGACGGAGAACACTGAAGCTTTCTTT. This chain joins TRBV5-1 and TRBJ1-1; D gene uncertain. This CDR3 spans 13 amino acids. The germline CDR1 and CDR2 sequences are SGHRS and YFSETQ. Trimming took off 5 bases at V and 1 base at J, with 9 bases between the two ends.

The chain recombines TRBV27 with TRBJ2-5, with D hard to call. The CDR3 loop spans 14 amino acids. Germline V gene lookup returns CDR1 MNHEY and CDR2 SMNVEV (reference sequence). V was trimmed by 4 bases and J by 0 bases, leaving 9 bases between them. In DNA form, the CDR3 reads TGTGCCAGCAGTTCTGGCGGATACCAAGAGACCCAGTACTTC. Translating gives CASSSGGYQETQYF.

Written as DNA, the CDR3 is TGTGCCAGCAGCTTGGTGGAGTCACCCCTCCACTTT. Its translation is CASSLVESPLHF. This chain joins TRBV13 and TRBJ1-6; D is ambiguous. Trimming cost V 3 bases and J 10 bases, with 7 bases left between them. The CDR3 consists of 12 residues. Germline V gives CDR1 PRHDT, CDR2 FYEKMQ (reference sequence).

The chain carries TRBV21-1 and TRBJ2-1; TRBD2 is the table's D call, not checked against the DNA. TRBV21-1 constitutes a pseudogene. The CDR3 has 15 residues. CDR3 residues: CASSKRLAGINEQFF. As DNA, the CDR3 is TGTGCCAGCAGCAAACGTCTAGCGGGAATCAATGAGCAGTTCTTC.

This rearrangement joins TRBV6-6 to TRBJ2-7; D might be TRBD1 or TRBD2, each matching 5 bases. V was trimmed by 5 bases and J by 2 bases, leaving 13 bases between them. The CDR3 has 14 residues. CDR1 and CDR2 from the germline V gene are MNHNY and SVGAGI (reference sequence). The CDR3 DNA is TGTGCCAGCAGTCCCCGGGACGGAGCCTACGAGCAGTACTTC. Translating gives CASSPRDGAYEQYF.

The J gene is TRBJ1-2, the V gene TRBV11-3, with D possibly TRBD1 on 5 matching bases. The CDR3 is 17 residues long. Germline CDR1 is SGHNT and CDR2 is YENEEA. V lost 0 bases to trimming and J lost 5 bases, with 19 bases between them. The CDR3 bases are TGTGCCAGCAGCTTAGATTGGGGTGGGGGGTTTGAGTATGGCTACACCTTC. This codes for CASSLDWGGGFEYGYTF.

The rearrangement links TRBV6-5 to TRBJ2-7; 8 nucleotides agree with TRBD1. The junction had 1 base not matched to a gene; V was cut back by 7 bases and J by 2 bases. Germline CDR1 and CDR2: MNHEY and SVGAGI. This CDR3 contains 12 residues. The CDR3 spells CASKTGAYEQYF. CDR3 in DNA: TGTGCCAGCAAGACAGGGGCCTACGAGCAGTACTTC.

In regard to this clone: A read error may account for a junction end that differs from germline. This sequence joins TRBV7-9 and TRBJ2-4; no reliable D call. This CDR3 is 12 amino acids long. CDR1 and CDR2 from the germline V gene are SEHNR and FQNEAQ (reference sequence). CDR3 residues: CASTLGTNIQYF. The CDR3 coding sequence is TGTGCCAGCACCTTAGGAACGAACATTCAGTACTTC. The full variable domain, with the rest looked up from reference TRBV7-9 and TRBJ2-4, is DTGVSQNPRHKITKRGQNVTFRCDPISEHNRLYWYRQTLGQGPEFLTYFQNEAQLEKSRLLSDRFSAERPKGSFSTLEIQRTEQGDSAMYLCASTLGTNIQYFGAGTRLSVL.

The gene calls are TRBV9 and TRBJ2-2; 9 bases match TRBD2. The CDR3 contains 16 residues. Germline values: CDR1 SGDLS, CDR2 YYNGEE. Trimming cost V 0 bases and J 7 bases; bases outside gene matches: 7. CDR3: CASSVGLAEWGGELFF. Here the CDR3 DNA reads TGTGCCAGCAGCGTAGGACTAGCGGAGTGGGGCGGGGAGCTGTTTTTT.

The J gene is TRBJ2-7, the V gene TRBV11-2; possibly TRBD2 for D (6 bases). This CDR3 comprises 15 residues. The V gene's germline CDR1 is SGHAT and CDR2 FQNNGV. Deletions cut 0 bases from V and 3 bases from J, with 12 bases between. CDR3 protein: CASSLDPGSFYEQYV. The CDR3 DNA is TGTGCCAGCAGCTTAGACCCCGGGAGTTTCTACGAGCAGTACGTC.

This clone was observed a handful of times. This chain joins TRBV5-8 and TRBJ1-5, with D uncertain. V lost 6 bases, J lost 10 bases, and 20 bases lay in between. The CDR3 is 14 residues long. Germline assignment: CDR1 SGHTS and CDR2 YDEGEE. In nucleotides, the CDR3 is TGTGCCAGCACCCTCAAAGGGCCCCTCCAACCCCAGCATTTT. It specifies CASTLKGPLQPQHF.

The chain joins TRBV29-1 to TRBJ2-5, with 7 bases identical to TRBD1. V gave up 1 base and J gave up 1 base; unmatched junction bases: 9. The CDR3 covers 16 residues. The germline V gene has CDR1 SQVTM and CDR2 ANQGSEA. The CDR3 region is CSVEGLRQGLQETQYF. CDR3 in DNA: TGCAGCGTTGAAGGGCTACGACAGGGCCTCCAAGAGACCCAGTACTTC.

This chain connects TRBV6-5 to TRBJ1-2; possible D gene TRBD1, 5 bases. This CDR3 is 14 amino acids long. CDR1 and CDR2 from the germline V gene are MNHEY and SVGAGI. The V and J ends lost 4 bases and 0 bases respectively, with 9 bases between them. This CDR3 is CASSSLTANYGYTF. The DNA for the CDR3 is TGTGCCAGCAGTTCTCTGACAGCTAACTATGGCTACACCTTC.